This TCR beta chain was sequenced in a study of PD-1 blockade in classical Hodgkin lymphoma. The time point is: cycle 4 day 1 (C4D1), after less than seven weeks of nivolumab. Every patient relapsed after autologous stem cell transplantation, and brentuximab vedotin exposure varied. Complete response, partial response or progressive disease constituted the best responses recorded. Sequencing was performed with immunoSEQ multiplex PCR; in TCRdb, only in-frame clones are kept and a portion is missing. The sample lists 50,000 or so clones; around 74% were seen once. The clonotype comes from a human donor with classical Hodgkin lymphoma. Sequences were derived from peripheral blood mononuclear cells (PBMCs), sampled before the fourth cycle of nivolumab.

The CDR3 sequence is CAWRAGFLTNEKLFF. In DNA form, the CDR3 reads TGTGCCTGGAGAGCAGGGTTTCTAACTAATGAAAAACTGTTTTTT. The V gene is TRBV30, the J gene TRBJ1-4, with D perhaps TRBD1 (5 bases). The length of the CDR3 is 15 residues. V lost 3 bases and J 1 base, leaving 12 bases between the germline ends. Germline V CDR1 and CDR2: GTSNPN, SVGIG (reference sequence). Together with reference TRBV30 and TRBJ1-4, the CDR3 gives the full variable domain: SQTIHQWPATLVQPVGSPLSLECTVEGTSNPNLYWYRQAAGRGLQLLFYSVGIGQISSEVPQNLSASRPQDRQFILSSKKLLLSDSGFYLCAWRAGFLTNEKLFFGSGTQLSVL.